The 16 T cell receptor beta chains below were found in one sample sequenced in a study of T-cell reconstitution after alpha-beta-depleted transplantation in children (dated by TCRdb to the mid-2010s). The method was PCR. Sequencing instrument: Illumina HiSeq 2500. TCR library preparation used molecular barcoding, with unique molecular identifiers applied to normalize quantification of the TCRbeta repertoire. TCRdb cleaned the public reads at Q25 with fastp, built clones with MiXCR and kept in-frame beta chains. CDR3 protein sequences are deduplicated, and each keeps its most common genes and DNA. The sample includes 250,000 to 350,000 distinct CDR3 sequences, with about 10% observed a single time. The top ten clones comprise around 9.1% of the sample. The specimen comprised PBMCs from the stem cell graft donor, sampled from the stem cell graft. These receptors all come from a human donor who donated a stem cell graft to a child with SCID.

There are a few counts of this clonotype. V usage is TRBV6-1 and J usage is TRBJ2-4; 9 bases match TRBD1. Germline trimming cut 4 bases from V and 7 bases from J; bases unmatched to any gene: 5. CDR1 is MNHNS and CDR2 is SASEGT in the germline V gene. The CDR3 runs 14 residues. The CDR3 spells CASSASGTGNIQYF. In DNA form, the CDR3 reads TGTGCCAGCAGTGCTTCCGGGACAGGGAACATTCAGTACTTC.

The chain joins TRBV12-3 or TRBV12-4 to TRBJ2-1, with 9 positions matching TRBD1. V lost 7 bases to trimming and J lost 6 bases; unmatched junction nucleotides: 4. CDR3 length: 13 residues. This CDR3 reads CASTGQGPNEQFF. The CDR3 region has the DNA TGTGCCAGCACCGGACAGGGGCCCAATGAGCAGTTCTTC.

This clonotype turned up a few times. V gene TRBV7-2 combines with J gene TRBJ2-1; D is unclear. The CDR3 runs to 14 residues. The germline V gene has CDR1 SGHTA and CDR2 FQGNSA. Trimming left V 7 bases short and J 0 bases short, with 10 bases between. CDR3 in amino acids: CASTVDPSYNEQFF. In nucleotides, the CDR3 is TGTGCCAGCACCGTGGACCCCTCCTACAATGAGCAGTTCTTC. Full variable domain (missing parts from reference TRBV7-2 and TRBJ2-1): GAGVSQSPSNKVTEKGKDVELRCDPISGHTALYWYRQSLGQGLEFLIYFQGNSAPDKSGLPSDRFSAERTGGSVSTLTIQRTQQEDSAVYLCASTVDPSYNEQFFGPGTRLTVL.

This clonotype has only a few counts. This CDR3 is CSAYRWGSSYNEQFF. CDR3 bases: TGCAGTGCTTACCGCTGGGGGAGCTCCTACAATGAGCAGTTCTTC. The genes are TRBV20-1 and TRBJ2-1; either TRBD1 or TRBD2 may supply D (5 bases each). The CDR3 runs 15 residues. CDR1 is DFQATT and CDR2 is SNEGSKA in the germline V gene (reference sequence). The V and J ends lost 5 bases and 0 bases respectively, with 14 bases between them.

This clonotype was observed at least ten times. The J gene is TRBJ2-2, the V gene TRBV4-1; D is possibly TRBD1 (5 bases). The germline V gene has CDR1 MGHRA and CDR2 YSYEKL. V was pared by 0 bases and J by 8 bases, with 16 bases between. This CDR3 contains 16 residues. The CDR3 DNA reads as TGCGCCAGCAGCCAAGACTCGCCAGGGCTGACAGGGGAGCTGTTTTTT. It translates to CASSQDSPGLTGELFF.

The V and J genes are TRBV18 and TRBJ2-1; 9 bases are a match to TRBD1. Trimming at V came to 6 bases and at J to 8 bases, leaving 11 bases not matched to a gene. CDR3 length: 15 amino acids. Germline V gene lookup returns CDR1 KGHSH and CDR2 LQKENI. This CDR3 is CASSAGTGISDEQFF. CDR3 sequence (DNA): TGTGCCAGCTCGGCCGGGACAGGGATAAGCGATGAGCAGTTCTTC.

This clonotype was detected a few times. The chain couples TRBV2 to TRBJ2-7; TRBD2 is a possible D gene (6 bases). This CDR3 has 11 residues. Germline loops: CDR1 SNHLY, CDR2 FYNNEI. V was shortened by 10 bases and J by 8 bases, with 15 bases between the two germline ends. CDR3 protein: CATLQRGKQYF. DNA of the CDR3: TGTGCCACACTACAACGGGGGAAGCAGTACTTC.

The table lists this clonotype with a few counts. The chain links TRBV9 to TRBJ1-2; D call uncertain. The CDR3 runs 16 residues. Germline V CDR1 and CDR2: SGDLS, YYNGEE. The V gene lost 0 bases and the J gene lost 2 bases, with 14 bases spanning the gap. CDR3 in DNA: TGTGCCAGCAGCGTAGGTATATCAGATCTGAACTATGGCTACACCTTC. This gives the protein CASSVGISDLNYGYTF.

J is TRBJ2-3 and V is TRBV7-9; D is undetermined. The V gene lost 5 bases and the J gene lost 4 bases, with 13 bases spanning the gap. The CDR3 is 14 residues long. From germline, CDR1 is SEHNR and CDR2 FQNEAQ (reference sequence). The CDR3 DNA is TGTGCCAGCAGCGTCGCGGTTTACGCAGATACGCAGTATTTT. The encoded protein is CASSVAVYADTQYF.

This clonotype was counted between two and nine times. The rearrangement links TRBV6-5 to TRBJ2-7; D is possibly TRBD2 (6 bases). CDR1 and CDR2 from the germline V gene are MNHEY and SVGAGI. The V end was cut by 4 bases, the J end by 7 bases, with 17 bases between. The CDR3 is made up of 14 amino acids. The DNA of the CDR3 is TGTGCCAGCAGTTCTCTTACCGGGGGTCGGGAGCAGTACTTC. Translation gives CASSSLTGGREQYF.

The sample holds a few counts of this clonotype. This rearrangement joins TRBV20-1 to TRBJ1-6; a weak D match, TRBD1 (5 bases). V was trimmed by 5 bases and J by 2 bases, leaving 13 bases between them. The CDR3 runs to 15 residues. The germline CDR1 and CDR2 sequences are DFQATT and SNEGSKA (reference sequence). Here the CDR3 reads CSAGDPEPYNSPLHF. The CDR3 coding sequence is TGCAGTGCTGGGGACCCCGAGCCCTATAATTCACCCCTCCACTTT.

The genes are TRBV7-2 and TRBJ2-7; 10 bases agree with TRBD1. CDR1 is SGHTA and CDR2 is FQGNSA in the germline V gene. J gave up 2 bases and V 4 bases, and 5 bases lay outside the gene matches. The CDR3 is made up of 15 amino acids. The CDR3 DNA reads as TGTGCCAGCAGCTCGTTGACAGGGGGCCCCTACGAGCAGTACTTC. This sequence encodes CASSSLTGGPYEQYF. The full variable domain, its missing parts supplied by reference TRBV7-2 and TRBJ2-7, is GAGVSQSPSNKVTEKGKDVELRCDPISGHTALYWYRQSLGQGLEFLIYFQGNSAPDKSGLPSDRFSAERTGGSVSTLTIQRTQQEDSAVYLCASSSLTGGPYEQYFGPGTRLTVT.

This chain uses TRBV6-5 with TRBJ2-1; 12 bases are a match to TRBD2. Trimming cost V 8 bases and J 4 bases; bases outside gene matches: 6. The CDR3 totals 15 residues. CDR1 MNHEY and CDR2 SVGAGI come from the germline V gene. CDR3 bases: TGTGCCAGCCTTACTAGCGGGGGGCCTTACAATGAGCAGTTCTTC. Amino acids: CASLTSGGPYNEQFF.

This clonotype was detected many times. The CDR3 here is CASSPGLDSYEQYF. The DNA for the CDR3 is TGTGCCAGCAGCCCAGGACTGGATTCCTACGAGCAGTACTTC. The chain employs TRBV7-9 and TRBJ2-7; D may be TRBD2 (5 bases). The V end was cut by 5 bases, the J end by 1 base, with 12 bases between. The CDR3 extends over 14 amino acids. The germline gives CDR1 SEHNR, CDR2 FQNEAQ (reference sequence).

This clonotype was seen at least ten times. The V call is TRBV3-1, the J call TRBJ1-1; weak D call: TRBD1 (6 bases). This CDR3 region has 15 residues. The germline V and J ends were trimmed by 1 base and 7 bases, with 16 bases remaining between them. Germline lookup yields CDR1 LGHDT and CDR2 YNNKEL (reference sequence). The CDR3 here is CASSQGSGGAYEAFF. In DNA, the CDR3 is TGTGCCAGCAGCCAAGGGAGTGGGGGCGCTTATGAAGCTTTCTTT. Full variable domain (remainder filled in from reference TRBV3-1 and TRBJ1-1): DTAVSQTPKYLVTQMGNDKSIKCEQNLGHDTMYWYKQDSKKFLKIMFSYNNKELIINETVPNRFSPKSPDKAHLNLHINSLELGDSAVYFCASSQGSGGAYEAFFGQGTRLTVV.

The gene calls are TRBV20-1 and TRBJ2-1; 11 bases match TRBD2. The germline gives CDR1 DFQATT, CDR2 SNEGSKA (reference sequence). This CDR3 contains 14 residues. V lost 3 bases, J lost 3 bases, and 1 base stayed unmatched. The CDR3 loop reads CSASSGGVYNEQFF. The CDR3 DNA follows: TGCAGTGCTAGTAGCGGGGGGGTCTACAATGAGCAGTTCTTC.